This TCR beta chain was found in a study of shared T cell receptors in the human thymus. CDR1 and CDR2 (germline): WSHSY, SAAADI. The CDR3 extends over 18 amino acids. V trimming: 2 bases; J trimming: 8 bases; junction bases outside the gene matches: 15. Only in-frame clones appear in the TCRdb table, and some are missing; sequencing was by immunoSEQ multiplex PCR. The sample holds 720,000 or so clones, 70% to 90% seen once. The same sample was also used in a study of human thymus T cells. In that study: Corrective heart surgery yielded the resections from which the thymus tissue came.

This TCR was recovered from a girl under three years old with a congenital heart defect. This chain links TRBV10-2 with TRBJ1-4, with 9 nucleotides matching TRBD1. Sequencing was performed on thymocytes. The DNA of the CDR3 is TGCGCCAGCAGTGAGGCGCTATCCCTACAGGGGGCGCGAGAAAAACTGTTTTTT. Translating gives CASSEALSLQGAREKLFF.